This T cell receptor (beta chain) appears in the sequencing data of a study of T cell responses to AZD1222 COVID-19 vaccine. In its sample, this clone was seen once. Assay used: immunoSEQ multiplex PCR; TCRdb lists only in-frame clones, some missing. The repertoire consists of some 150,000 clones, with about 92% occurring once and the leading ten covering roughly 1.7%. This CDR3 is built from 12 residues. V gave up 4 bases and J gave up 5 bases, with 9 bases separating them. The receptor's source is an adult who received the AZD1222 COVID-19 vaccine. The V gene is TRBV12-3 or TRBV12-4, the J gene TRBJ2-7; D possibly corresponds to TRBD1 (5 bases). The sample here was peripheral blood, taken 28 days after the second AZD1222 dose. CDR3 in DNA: TGTGCCAGCAGTTCTCAGGGAAACGAGCAGTACTTC. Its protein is CASSSQGNEQYF.